Following are 20 T cell receptor beta chains from one sample sequenced in a study of cytomegalovirus exposure and HLA in healthy donors. Libraries were prepared by immunoSEQ multiplex PCR; TCRdb keeps only in-frame clonotypes and omits some of them. The sample shows 150,000 to 200,000 clones, about 81% of them seen only once. The sequencing input was PBMCs. The receptors shown here come from a woman in her twenties or thirties in good health and CMV-seronegative.

The rearrangement uses TRBV10-1 and TRBJ2-1, with 11 bases aligning to TRBD2. Germline assignment: CDR1 WNHNN and CDR2 SYGVQD (reference sequence). Unmatched junction bases numbered 12, after V lost 5 bases and J lost 9 bases. This CDR3 is built from 16 residues. The chain's CDR3 is CASSPDSGGAFFEQFF. CDR3 coding DNA: TGCGCCAGCAGTCCGGATAGCGGGGGGGCCTTCTTTGAGCAGTTCTTC.

The V and J genes are TRBV28 and TRBJ1-1; TRBD1 is a possible D gene (5 bases). The CDR3 is 16 residues long. With 5 bases removed from V and 5 bases from J, the gap between germline ends came to 21 bases. Looked up from germline, CDR1 is MDHEN and CDR2 is SYDVKM. DNA of the CDR3: TGTGCCAGCAGTCCCCGGGGGAGGGGAGGTAGGACTGAAGCTTTCTTT. This encodes CASSPRGRGGRTEAFF.

The rearrangement uses TRBV6-1 and TRBJ1-4, with TRBD1 as a possible D gene (5 bases). Germline loops: CDR1 MNHNS, CDR2 SASEGT. CDR3 length: 15 amino acids. The V end lost 6 bases, the J end lost 0 bases, and 11 bases lay between the germline ends. Written as DNA, the CDR3 is TGTGCCAGCAGGATACAGGAGTCAACTAATGAAAAACTGTTTTTT. Encoded protein: CASRIQESTNEKLFF.

This clone occurred many times. The rearrangement links TRBV9 to TRBJ2-3, with TRBD1 matching over 9 bases. Losses at the gene ends were 0 bases for V and 3 bases for J; bases not matched to a gene: 11. Germline CDR1 and CDR2: SGDLS and YYNGEE. CDR3 length equals 18 residues. Here the CDR3 reads CASSVATSTGGATDTQYF. The CDR3 DNA reads as TGTGCCAGCAGCGTAGCTACATCTACAGGGGGCGCAACAGATACGCAGTATTTT.

This clone showed up just a few times. This sample also contains other DNA sequences that code for the same CDR3. V usage is TRBV21-1 and J usage is TRBJ1-5; the table's D call TRBD1 went unverified against the DNA. TRBV21-1 has pseudogene status. The CDR3 totals 18 residues. The chain's CDR3 is CASSKEYSGHESNQPQHF. As DNA, the CDR3 is TGTGCCAGCAGCAAAGAGTATTCAGGACATGAGAGCAATCAGCCCCAGCATTTT.

The V call is TRBV5-1, the J call TRBJ1-1; the D gene is possibly TRBD1 (5 bases). This CDR3 spans 17 amino acids. The germline V and J ends were trimmed by 4 bases and 0 bases, with 19 bases remaining between them. Germline loops: CDR1 SGHRS, CDR2 YFSETQ. DNA of the CDR3: TGCGCCAGCAGCCCCTATCGACAGCTTCTCATGAACACTGAAGCTTTCTTT. Encoded protein: CASSPYRQLLMNTEAFF. Full variable domain (remainder filled in from reference TRBV5-1 and TRBJ1-1): KAGVTQTPRYLIKTRGQQVTLSCSPISGHRSVSWYQQTPGQGLQFLFEYFSETQRNKGNFPGRFSGRQFSNSRSEMNVSTLELGDSALYLCASSPYRQLLMNTEAFFGQGTRLTVV.

The V call is TRBV2, the J call TRBJ1-2, with 9 bases matching TRBD1. V lost 6 bases and J lost 8; bases outside the gene matches: 7. Per the germline V gene, CDR1 is SNHLY and CDR2 is FYNNEI. The length of the CDR3 is 13 residues. CDR3: CASRVGQGLGYTF. CDR3 DNA: TGTGCCAGCAGGGTAGGACAGGGGCTAGGCTACACCTTC.

This clone was counted a single time. The chain is built from TRBV7-6 and TRBJ2-7, with TRBD2 matching over 12 bases. J gave up 3 bases and V 8 bases, and 5 bases lay outside the gene matches. The CDR3 sequence is 14 residues long. CDR1 is SGHVS, CDR2 FNYEAQ, per germline. The CDR3: CASQRLAGVYEQYF. The CDR3 DNA sequence: TGTGCCAGCCAAAGACTAGCGGGAGTCTACGAGCAGTACTTC.

V gene TRBV5-6 combines with J gene TRBJ1-4; 7 nucleotides agree with TRBD1. Germline V lookup: CDR1 SGHDT, CDR2 YYEEEE. This CDR3 region has 14 residues. J lost 6 bases, V lost 1 base, and 3 bases had no gene match. CDR3: CASSLQGVDEKLFF. CDR3 coding DNA: TGTGCCAGCAGCTTGCAGGGGGTGGATGAAAAACTGTTTTTT.

The chain recombines TRBV6-6 with TRBJ2-7, with 11 bases fitting TRBD2. The V gene end was trimmed by 6 bases and the J gene end by 0 bases; junction bases not matched to a gene: 7. Per germline, CDR1 MNHNY and CDR2 SVGAGI (reference sequence). The CDR3 runs to 16 residues. The CDR3 DNA reads TGTGCCAGCAGCTCCCCCACTAGCGGGGGCTCCTACGAGCAGTACTTC. Amino acids: CASSSPTSGGSYEQYF.

The V call is TRBV6-5, the J call TRBJ1-2; 12 bases map to TRBD1. The CDR3 sequence is 15 residues long. The V segment lost 5 bases and the J segment 8 bases; nucleotides outside the gene matches: 9. The V gene's germline CDR1 is MNHEY and CDR2 SVGAGI. The DNA of the CDR3 is TGTGCCAGCAGTCAATACGGGGACAGGGGGCTCGGCTACACCTTC. Translation gives CASSQYGDRGLGYTF.

The J gene is TRBJ2-7, the V gene TRBV7-9; a possible D gene is TRBD1 (5 bases). CDR1 is SEHNR, CDR2 FQNEAQ, per germline (reference sequence). The CDR3 covers 14 residues. V lost 1 base to trimming and J lost 7 bases, with 14 bases between them. CDR3 amino acids: CASSLVEGAGEQYF. CDR3 in DNA: TGTGCCAGCAGCTTAGTAGAAGGGGCTGGGGAGCAGTACTTC.

The CDR3 is CASCPRVGANTGELFF. In nucleotides, the CDR3 is TGCGCCAGCTGCCCCCGGGTAGGAGCGAACACCGGGGAGCTGTTTTTT. The chain couples TRBV5-1 to TRBJ2-2, with no clear D. The CDR3 length is 16 residues. V gave up 7 bases and J gave up 0 bases, with 16 bases separating them. Germline V gene lookup returns CDR1 SGHRS and CDR2 YFSETQ.

This clone was counted once. The genes are TRBV4-2 and TRBJ2-7, with a weak D call TRBD1 (6 bases). The CDR3 is 15 amino acids. CDR1 and CDR2 from the germline V gene are LGHNA and YNFKEQ. Trimming shortened V by 0 bases and J by 1 base, and 10 bases separated the two germline ends. CDR3: CASSQEYRESYEQYF. CDR3 nucleotides: TGTGCCAGCAGCCAAGAATACAGGGAATCCTACGAGCAGTACTTC.

The chain combines TRBV2 with TRBJ1-3; 7 positions match TRBD1. Trimming at V came to 8 bases and at J to 0 bases, leaving 22 bases not matched to a gene. CDR1 and CDR2 from the germline V gene are SNHLY and FYNNEI. This CDR3 contains 20 residues. CDR3 sequence reads: CASSVLLQGPAVSSGNTIYF. CDR3 bases: TGTGCCAGCTCTGTTTTGTTACAGGGGCCCGCGGTAAGCTCTGGAAACACCATATATTTT. Full variable domain (missing parts from reference TRBV2 and TRBJ1-3): EPEVTQTPSHQVTQMGQEVILRCVPISNHLYFYWYRQILGQKVEFLVSFYNNEISEKSEIFDDQFSVERPDGSNFTLKIRSTKLEDSAMYFCASSVLLQGPAVSSGNTIYFGEGSWLTVV.

A few counts support this clone. The rearrangement links TRBV6-5 to TRBJ1-2; the D gene is possibly TRBD1 (6 bases). Germline CDR1 MNHEY, CDR2 SVGAGI. V was cut by 9 bases and J by 8 bases, with 16 bases left in between. The CDR3 totals 12 residues. CDR3 amino acids: CASQGFRGGYTF. CDR3 sequence (DNA): TGTGCCAGTCAGGGGTTTCGTGGAGGCTACACCTTC.

The chain is built from TRBV2 and TRBJ2-1; unclear D gene. Germline values: CDR1 SNHLY, CDR2 FYNNEI. V was trimmed by 3 bases and J by 4 bases, leaving 4 bases between them. The CDR3 totals 12 residues. The CDR3 sequence: CASSERYNEQFF. The CDR3 region has the DNA TGTGCCAGCAGTGAGAGGTACAATGAGCAGTTCTTC.

The chain combines TRBV19 with TRBJ1-3; 10 bases align to TRBD1. With V trimmed by 7 bases and J by 3 bases, 3 bases remained unmatched. The CDR3 has 14 amino acids. CDR1 is LNHDA and CDR2 is SQIVND in the germline V gene (reference sequence). CDR3 nucleotides: TGTGCCAGTAAGACAGGGGGCTTTGGAAACACCATATATTTT. Encoded protein: CASKTGGFGNTIYF.

This chain joins TRBV30 and TRBJ1-2; 8 bases map to TRBD1. The CDR3 runs to 14 residues. Germline V CDR1 and CDR2: GTSNPN, SVGIG (reference sequence). Germline trimming cut 3 bases from V and 8 bases from J; bases unmatched to any gene: 11. The CDR3 DNA sequence: TGTGCCTGGAGGGTCTCGGCAGGGGGCAGGGGCTACACCTTC. Its translation is CAWRVSAGGRGYTF.

The J gene is TRBJ2-1, the V gene TRBV6-1; D is unresolved. CDR1 MNHNS and CDR2 SASEGT come from the germline V gene. This CDR3 spans 12 amino acids. V lost 2 bases, J lost 4 bases, and 3 bases lay in between. In nucleotides, the CDR3 is TGTGCCAGCAGTGAACGGTACAATGAGCAGTTCTTC. Translated, it gives CASSERYNEQFF.